These 16 T cell receptor beta chains were sequenced from one sample in a study of cytotoxic CD8 clonotypes in ibrutinib-treated CLL. The data were produced by immunoSEQ multiplex PCR, yet TCRdb's version contains in-frame clones alone and is incomplete. This sample yields approximately 67,000 clones, of which around 81% are seen a single time; around 7.7% belongs to the top ten. The source material was PBMCs, sampled at disease progression, from a patient treated with ibrutinib. These receptors all stem from a human donor with chronic lymphocytic leukemia.

The genes are TRBV6-5 and TRBJ2-7, with D unclear. The CDR3 runs to 15 residues. V was trimmed by 0 bases and J by 3 bases, leaving 12 bases between them. Germline V gives CDR1 MNHEY, CDR2 SVGAGI. The CDR3 loop is CASSYSGLRFYEQYF. In DNA form, the CDR3 reads TGTGCCAGCAGTTACTCGGGATTGAGGTTCTACGAGCAGTACTTC.

This clone was counted a few times. The V gene is TRBV29-1, the J gene TRBJ2-2; no clear D gene. CDR3 size: 12 residues. Per the germline V gene, CDR1 is SQVTM and CDR2 is ANQGSEA. Trimming stripped 8 bases from V and 0 bases from J, with 7 bases between. Here the CDR3 reads CSSGTNTGELFF. The CDR3, as DNA: TGCAGCTCGGGTACGAACACCGGGGAGCTGTTTTTT.

This chain joins TRBV11-3 and TRBJ2-7, with TRBD1 identical over 7 bases. V was pared by 5 bases and J by 1 base, with 5 bases of the junction left unmatched. The CDR3 has 14 amino acids. CDR1 is SGHNT and CDR2 is YENEEA in the germline V gene. The CDR3 reads CASSPGQASYEQYF. In DNA form, the CDR3 reads TGTGCCAGCAGCCCAGGACAGGCTTCCTACGAGCAGTACTTC.

There are many counts of this clone. V usage is TRBV28 and J usage is TRBJ2-1; 9 nucleotides match TRBD1. This CDR3 comprises 17 residues. Trimming took 5 bases from V and 6 from J; bases not matched to a gene: 14. Germline CDR1 reads MDHEN; CDR2 reads SYDVKM. The CDR3 reads CASSDLPGQGRLNEQFF. The DNA for the CDR3 is TGTGCCAGCAGTGATTTACCGGGACAGGGAAGACTCAATGAGCAGTTCTTC.

The gene calls are TRBV4-1 and TRBJ1-2; D might be TRBD1 (6 bases). Germline CDR1 MGHRA, CDR2 YSYEKL. This CDR3 spans 19 amino acids. The V and J ends lost 0 bases and 2 bases respectively, with 22 bases between them. CDR3 bases: TGCGCCAGCAGCCAAGAGTCCGCAGGGGTCCTTGTATCCAACTATGGCTACACCTTC. Protein: CASSQESAGVLVSNYGYTF.

This chain connects TRBV5-4 to TRBJ1-2; maybe TRBD1 (5 bases). The CDR3 sequence is 17 residues long. With 0 bases removed from V and 5 bases from J, the gap between germline ends came to 20 bases. Germline V gene data show CDR1 as SGHNT and CDR2 as YYREEE (reference sequence). CDR3 nucleotide sequence: TGTGCCAGCAGCTTGGCATCGGGACCCAGCCTGGGGTATGGCTACACCTTC. Its translation is CASSLASGPSLGYGYTF.

The chain uses TRBV4-1 and TRBJ1-6; TRBD1 is a possible D gene (6 bases). The V end was cut by 5 bases, the J end by 7 bases, with 33 bases between. Germline values: CDR1 MGHRA, CDR2 YSYEKL. CDR3 length: 21 amino acids. The CDR3 spells CASSVSIRGGPGPGKNSPLHF. The DNA of the CDR3 is TGCGCCAGCAGCGTTTCTATCAGGGGTGGGCCCGGCCCGGGGAAAAATTCACCCCTCCACTTT.

This clone turned up a few times. The CDR3 DNA follows: TGTGCCAGCAGCGTAGCAGGGCTGAACACTGAAGCTTTCTTT. Translation: CASSVAGLNTEAFF. This sequence joins TRBV9 and TRBJ1-1; D possibly corresponds to TRBD1 (5 bases). Germline V lookup: CDR1 SGDLS, CDR2 YYNGEE. V gave up 0 bases and J gave up 0 bases, with 6 bases separating them. The CDR3 runs 14 residues.

With regard to this clone: An end of the junction differs from the germline gene, which may be a read error. The chain employs TRBV4-1 and TRBJ2-4; weak D call: TRBD2 (5 bases). Per germline, CDR1 MGHRA and CDR2 YSYEKL. The CDR3 loop spans 14 amino acids. CDR3 bases: TGCGCCAGCAGCCAAGCTGGACTGAAAAGCATTCAGTACTTC. It translates to CASSQAGLKSIQYF.

This clone has a single count. The V and J genes are TRBV18 and TRBJ1-4; D gene uncertain. V was pared by 0 bases and J by 7 bases, with 9 bases between. Per the germline V gene, CDR1 is KGHSH and CDR2 is LQKENI. This CDR3 region has 14 residues. As DNA, the CDR3 is TGTGCCAGCTCACCACCGAGCCAGGTTGAAAAACTGTTTTTT. This sequence encodes CASSPPSQVEKLFF.

The rearrangement links TRBV7-9 to TRBJ2-7; TRBD1 aligns across 9 bases. CDR1 is SEHNR, CDR2 FQNEAQ, per germline (reference sequence). V trimming: 5 bases; J trimming: 1 base; junction bases outside the gene matches: 9. The CDR3 runs 16 residues. For the CDR3, the DNA is TGTGCCAGCAGCCTGTGGACAGGGGAGCTGTCCTACGAGCAGTACTTC. Its translation is CASSLWTGELSYEQYF.

As regards this clone: At one boundary the junction diverges from the germline segment, which might be a read error. The chain couples TRBV10-2 to TRBJ1-2; D may be TRBD1 (5 bases). Per the germline V gene, CDR1 is WSHSY and CDR2 is SAAADI. The CDR3 contains 12 residues. CDR3 coding DNA: TGCGCCAGCAGGACGGGACTCGACACCACATGCTTC. Translation: CASRTGLDTTCF.

This clone was detected a few times. The rearrangement joins TRBV2 to TRBJ2-5; 8 nucleotides align to TRBD1. V lost 9 bases, J lost 4 bases, and 7 bases stayed unmatched. The CDR3 has 13 residues. Germline V gene sequence: CDR1 SNHLY, CDR2 FYNNEI. The DNA of the CDR3 is TGTGCCAGTACAGGGGGTACTGGAGAGACCCAGTACTTC. Protein: CASTGGTGETQYF. The full variable domain, its missing parts supplied by reference TRBV2 and TRBJ2-5, is EPEVTQTPSHQVTQMGQEVILRCVPISNHLYFYWYRQILGQKVEFLVSFYNNEISEKSEIFDDQFSVERPDGSNFTLKIRSTKLEDSAMYFCASTGGTGETQYFGPGTRLLVL.

The genes are TRBV27 and TRBJ1-5; 11 nucleotides match TRBD1. Germline-derived CDR1 and CDR2 are MNHEY and SMNVEV (reference sequence). Losses at the gene ends were 5 bases for V and 4 bases for J; bases not matched to a gene: 7. The CDR3 runs 16 residues. The CDR3 DNA reads as TGTGCCAGCAGTGTAGGACAGGGGGCCATTAATCAGCCCCAGCATTTT. Amino acid sequence: CASSVGQGAINQPQHF.

J is TRBJ1-6 and V is TRBV30; TRBD1 is a possible D gene (6 bases). Germline-derived CDR1 and CDR2 are GTSNPN and SVGIG (reference sequence). V gave up 5 bases and J gave up 7 bases, with 15 bases separating them. The CDR3 is made up of 14 amino acids. The CDR3 coding sequence is TGTGCCTGGGCCCGCGGGGGCCTAAATTCACCCCTCCACTTT. As protein: CAWARGGLNSPLHF.

The chain carries TRBV18 and TRBJ2-1, with 10 bases fitting TRBD1. The junction had 4 bases not matched to a gene; V was cut back by 5 bases and J by 3 bases. The CDR3 totals 15 residues. Per germline, CDR1 KGHSH and CDR2 LQKENI. The CDR3, as DNA: TGTGCCAGCTCAGTGACAGGGGGCAGCTACAATGAGCAGTTCTTC. Amino acids: CASSVTGGSYNEQFF.